This T cell receptor beta chain was recovered during a study of cytomegalovirus exposure and HLA in healthy donors (dated by TCRdb to about 2017). About the full investigation: According to an earlier analysis of around 600 of the donors, roughly 180 million T cells yielded 95 million to 140 million unique TCR beta sequences and 250 to 350 Gb of sequence data. About 300 gigabases of sequencing data and approximately 84 million unique TCR sequences were included in an early release covering about 700 HLA-typed donors. Of the roughly 420 genotyped donors, approximately 81% were placed in the genetic ancestry cluster associated with self-reported Caucasian donors. The study was designed to test whether signatures of past pathogen exposure could be identified by cataloging public T cell receptors. Using immunosequencing, the study profiled T cell repertoires from 500 to 800 subjects and related those repertoires to cytomegalovirus serostatus. Besides the first cohort of under 700 subjects, a separate validation cohort made up of roughly 120 different subjects was used. High-throughput TCR immunosequencing, statistical association of individual TCRs with disease status, and machine learning were combined to predict cytomegalovirus infection status. A later analysis re-examined previously published TCR beta repertoires from more than 550 donors and added high-resolution HLA genotyping to investigate patterns of TCR occurrence. In the later analysis, no new phenotypic data were used to find candidate immune exposures; instead, reliance was placed on TCR beta sequences and their occurrence across donors. An earlier analysis of approximately 630 of the donors applied high-throughput TCR beta sequencing to assess whether each TCR beta V gene segment acted as functional or pseudogenic. Donor age, sex, ethnicity and CMV serostatus were compiled alongside the repertoire data. In a later genetic analysis, genome-wide SNP genotypes for about 55% of the roughly 700 donors were used, and that subset was treated as a discovery cohort. All discovery cohort repertoires had been generated using a single sequencing platform. HLA typing covered class I and class II loci at four-digit resolution. Typing coverage differed by locus: A, B, C, DRB1 and DQB1 were typed in about 629-640 donors, DQA1 in 500 to 550, DPA1 in 600 to 610, and DPB1 in approximately 450. Several DR-DQ haplotypes were treated as single units for association and clustering because of strong linkage in the cohort. Among 300 to 450 genotyped donors of the cohort, an average of around 240,000 unique TCR beta nucleotide sequences were sequenced per donor, roughly a sixth of them non-productive.

The paper as a whole reports these results and caveats: Correlated functional status among segregating V segments might be attributable to linkage disequilibrium, but an unknown experimental factor could not be ruled out. The presence/absence analyses assumed that sequencing depth was roughly uniform across donors, and that assumption may not be true. According to the authors, the approach could potentially be generalized to other disease states and immunological phenotypes. In a later analysis, HLA-associated TCR beta chains showed more clonal expansion and lower generation probabilities than non-associated chains that were equally common. The 87-base-pair reads could not distinguish some IMGT-functional V segments, including TRBV6-2 and TRBV6-3, so those segments were excluded. The study gave a list of around 170 TCR beta chains associated with cytomegalovirus. In an earlier analysis of about 600 of the donors, most TCR beta V segments appeared in productive rearrangements about 90% or about 30% of the time, broadly matching IMGT annotations. The only immune exposure information available for the cohort was CMV serostatus. According to a later analysis, TCR association rates differed among HLA loci, with DRB1 alleles showing the most associated TCRs and HLA-C alleles showing the fewest. According to a later analysis, most CMV-associated TCR beta chains appeared to be HLA-restricted, and the HLA associations seemed to be driven largely by CMV exposure. Because HLA typing was missing for some donors at each locus, association tests included only the typed subset. The cohort was sequenced for TCR beta chains only, and without alpha or paired-chain data the features that could be detected were limited. Across donors, most TCR sequences were observed very rarely, whereas some public TCRs were present in many individuals. Specific HLA alleles were associated with 15,000 to 20,000 TCR beta sequences at a false discovery rate of 0.05 in a later analysis. The earlier analysis of about 600 of the donors excluded around 17 rarely observed V segments, including chromosome 9 orphons, because counts were too low. A further reported finding was that TCR beta sequences accurately predicted the HLA-A and HLA-B alleles for most subjects in the first cohort. V-gene and J-gene trimming of TCR beta chains was associated with a missense DCLRE1C variant in a later genetic analysis, and the association was replicated in an independent cohort. A later genetic analysis reported fewer N-insertions in productive TCRs among donors in an Asian-associated ancestry cluster than the approximately 700-donor mean. The sequencing pipeline was judged likely to have produced a cluster of highly shared sequence variants as a technical artifact. The classifier was reported to diagnose cytomegalovirus status with high specificity and sensitivity in both the original cohort and the validation cohort. A later analysis reported that several top co-occurrence clusters appeared linked to parvovirus B19, influenza, CMV and Epstein-Barr virus. A few of the identified cytomegalovirus-associated TCR beta chains were confirmed in vitro to be specific for cytomegalovirus antigens. When HLA alleles, especially DR and DQ, strongly co-occurred, TCR associations were difficult to assign to individual alleles.

The CDR3 contains 16 residues, cysteine and phenylalanine counted. Only the CDR3 DNA is retained, 48 bases long and in frame from the first base. V loses 5 bases at its end and J loses 7 bases; junction bases beyond the gene matches: 12. Sequences MGHRA (CDR1) and YSYEKL (CDR2) are obtained from the germline V gene. The cohort consisted of 650 to 700 healthy bone marrow donors. At the time of sampling, every cohort member was nominally healthy, though immune exposures that went unrecorded were likely present. The donor tested CMV seronegative, placing the donor among the 350 to 400 seronegative members of the cohort. A peripheral blood sample was collected from each donor, and TCR beta sequencing was performed on peripheral blood mononuclear cells. Genomic DNA was extracted from the blood cell samples with the Qiagen DNeasy Blood Extraction Kit. Libraries were prepared through the immunoSEQ multiplex PCR assay. The multiplex PCR relied on a mix of 60 forward primers for TCR Vbeta segments and 13 reverse primers for TCR Jbeta segments. A multiplex PCR assay on genomic DNA amplified the CDR3 region of rearranged TCR beta genes. The amplified TCR beta libraries were sequenced on the Illumina HiSeq System as 87-base-pair reads. The authors' pipeline ran thus. A later analysis counted about 80 million unique TCR beta chains across the 550 to 700 repertoires, and 9.5 million to 11 million of these chains were shared by at least two donors. Raw reads were error-corrected and collapsed into unique sequences with a nearest-neighbor algorithm that merged closely related sequences to remove PCR and sequencing errors. Alignment of CDR3 sequences to IMGT reference sequences was used to assign V, D and J gene segments. Each retained sequence needed at least a six-nucleotide match to both a V gene segment and a J gene segment. Rearrangements were classified as productive when the CDR3 lacked stop codons and remained in frame with V and J, and all other rearrangements were classified as non-productive. Following IMGT convention, CDR3 was defined as the stretch from the second conserved V-encoded cysteine up to the conserved J-encoded phenylalanine. In an earlier analysis of approximately 500 of the donors, sequences lacking an unambiguous match to a single V gene segment were excluded. An earlier analysis of a few hundred of the donors classified V segments as functional when productive rearrangements were above 56.7% and as segregating when the standard deviation between donors was above 5%. To diagnose cytomegalovirus status from the catalog of TCR beta chain sequences, a statistical classification framework was built. V and J gene assignment, in a later analysis, came from comparing TCR nucleotide sequences with IMGT/GENE-DB human TR gene sequences. The TCRdist pipeline was used in a later analysis to assign CDR3 sequences and most-parsimonious VDJ recombination scenarios. In a later analysis, every TCR beta chain was defined by the combination of its CDR3 amino acid sequence and its V-gene family, and reads without a unique V-gene family were dropped. To address suspected cross-contamination and a sequencing artifact, a later analysis removed 450 to 700 highly shared, low-generation-probability nucleotide sequences. A later analysis calculated a clonal expansion index for each public chain from normalized within-repertoire ranks of inferred template counts. Generation probabilities in a later analysis came from a VDJ recombination model fitted to out-of-frame rearrangements, and those results were checked against IGoR. A later analysis scored TCR-TCR, TCR-HLA and TCR-CMV co-occurrence with hypergeometric tests, applying a repertoire-size bias correction to TCR pairs. False discovery rates were estimated in a later analysis by permuting HLA or CMV assignments 20 times. In a later analysis, co-occurring TCRs were grouped using DBSCAN, with TCRdist sequence similarity added in when clustering inside HLA-allele-positive subsets. Co-occurrence clustering excluded repertoires with fewer than 30,000 or more than 120,000 public chains, plus five with anomalous nucleotide sharing. TCRdb holds this immuneACCESS table with in-frame rearrangements only. Some clones are missing; in checked studies, unresolved V genes explain under half, and the rest has no known cause. Clone size and the V and J calls come from that table; the DNA yielded D and trimming. A total of about 160,000 clones appear in this sample, approximately 77% of them only once. Jointly, the top ten make up 2.5% of the sample.

On this clone itself: Its antigen is still unknown. No quality values exist for individual bases; no much larger clone is one base distant.

The source material was PBMCs. The sequence was collected from a female donor in good health and CMV-seronegative. The chain was built from TRBV4-1 and TRBJ2-1; a stretch of 9 junction bases matches TRBD2. The DNA reads TGCGCCAGCAGCAAAGGGAGGGCTAGCGGGGAGAATGAGCAGTTCTTC. Its protein product is CASSKGRASGENEQFF.